The present T cell receptor beta chain was sequenced within a study of shared clonotypes between healthy human individuals. The CDR3 extends over 16 amino acids. V was cut by 2 bases and J by 0 bases, with 12 bases left in between. Germline-derived CDR1 and CDR2 are SGHNT and YYREEE (reference sequence). As handled by the study authors: In the immunoSEQ data, sequences were junction-only and lacked quality scores, so filtering differed. Only in-frame clones appear in the TCRdb table, and some are missing; sequencing was by immunoSEQ multiplex PCR. V and J calls and clone size are as listed in that table; D and trimming were resolved from the DNA. Of about 530,000 clones listed, about 96% are singletons.

The TCR originated in a woman aged 25 to 45 in good health. The chain couples TRBV5-4 to TRBJ2-1, with D perhaps TRBD1 or TRBD2 (5 bases each). The material sequenced was naive CD4+ T cells sorted from blood. The subset denotes: CD45RA+ positively selected. The CDR3, as DNA: TGTGCCAGCAGCTTTGGGGGAGTGCCCTCCTACAATGAGCAGTTCTTC. Translation: CASSFGGVPSYNEQFF.